This T cell receptor beta chain was found in a study of chemoradiotherapy in HPV16-positive cancers. Study as a whole: A couple of HPV16-positive patients' cells yielded candidate HPV-specific clones and common motifs.

Study-wide findings and caveats: HPV-responsive T-cell expansion during chemoradiotherapy was linked to improved recurrence-free survival in HPV16-positive patients. HPV-specific T cells were functionally defined from only a couple of HPV16-positive patients. Candidate HPV-specific clones and E7-related TCR motifs grew in tumor during treatment.

In germline, CDR1 is SGHNT, CDR2 YENEEA. V gave up 3 bases and J gave up 4 bases; unmatched junction bases: 4. CDR3 length equals 15 residues. For this clone: Antigen unknown.

The data were produced by immunoSEQ multiplex PCR, yet TCRdb's version contains in-frame clones alone and is incomplete. Here the sample spans approximately 12,000 clones, under 85% being singletons. Sequencing used blood, obtained from a patient who underwent chemoradiotherapy. This clonotype was obtained from a human donor with HPV-associated anogenital cancer. The chain links TRBV11-3 to TRBJ2-2; 8 bases are a match to TRBD1. CDR3 DNA sequence: TGTGCCAGCAGCTTTCAGCAGGGGGCCACCGGGGAGCTGTTTTTT. It yields the protein CASSFQQGATGELFF.